Each of the 21 T cell receptor beta chains below was sequenced from the same sample in a study of pediatric ulcerative colitis. TCRdb's copy holds only in-frame clones and misses some; the assay was immunoSEQ multiplex PCR. The sample carries around 65,000 clones, around 80% recorded once. Sequenced input: blood. These TCRs come from a boy aged 5-17 years with moderate ulcerative colitis.

The chain links TRBV29-1 to TRBJ2-1; 8 bases line up with TRBD1. The CDR3 contains 22 residues. The germline V gene encodes CDR1 SQVTM and CDR2 ANQGSEA. Losses at the gene ends were 0 bases for V and 4 bases for J; bases not matched to a gene: 26. The CDR3 DNA follows: TGCAGCGTTGAAGAGGGGGGAGACAGGGGTGTAAGACGTGCTAGCGTGTACAATGAGCAGTTCTTC. Translating it yields CSVEEGGDRGVRRASVYNEQFF.

This clone came up a few times. V gene TRBV7-2 combines with J gene TRBJ1-2; the D is unclear. Looked up from germline, CDR1 is SGHTA and CDR2 is FQGNSA. This CDR3 has 12 amino acids. V was shortened by 4 bases and J by 5 bases, with 8 bases between the two germline ends. The CDR3 region is CASSSDPYGYTF. CDR3 coding DNA: TGTGCCAGCAGCTCGGACCCTTATGGCTACACCTTC.

V and J are TRBV19 and TRBJ1-2, with 9 positions matching TRBD1. The CDR3 length is 15 residues. The trim removed 8 bases at V and 7 bases at J, leaving 14 bases unmatched. In germline, CDR1 is LNHDA, CDR2 SQIVND (reference sequence). CDR3 region: CASCGTGKSVRGYTF. The CDR3 bases are TGTGCCAGTTGTGGGACAGGGAAGTCCGTGCGTGGCTACACCTTC. The variable domain in full, completed from reference TRBV19 and TRBJ1-2, reads DGGITQSPKYLFRKEGQNVTLSCEQNLNHDAMYWYRQDPGQGLRLIYYSQIVNDFQKGDIAEGYSVSREKKESFPLTVTSAQKNPTAFYLCASCGTGKSVRGYTFGSGTRLTVV.

This rearrangement joins TRBV5-1 to TRBJ1-1, with no clear D. CDR1 is SGHRS, CDR2 YFSETQ, per germline. This CDR3 has 13 residues. Trimming removed 6 bases from V and 1 base from J, with 10 bases in between. Written as DNA, the CDR3 is TGCGCCAGCACTATAGGACCGAACACTGAAGCTTTCTTT. Its translation is CASTIGPNTEAFF.

This clone has more than one count but fewer than ten. This chain joins TRBV27 and TRBJ2-1; perhaps TRBD2 as D (6 bases). Germline V gene data show CDR1 as MNHEY and CDR2 as SMNVEV (reference sequence). This CDR3 comprises 14 residues. The CDR3, as DNA: TGTGTAGCGCGCCCAGCGGGTACGGCAGTAGAGCAGTTCTTC. This codes for CVARPAGTAVEQFF.

The genes are TRBV5-4 and TRBJ1-4, with D perhaps TRBD1 (6 bases). Germline lookup yields CDR1 SGHNT and CDR2 YYREEE (reference sequence). The ends were cut back, 4 bases at V and 2 bases at J, with 12 bases in the middle. This CDR3 contains 15 residues. CDR3 sequence: CASSRLGQTNEKLFF. The CDR3 DNA follows: TGTGCCAGCAGCCGACTCGGACAGACTAATGAAAAACTGTTTTTT.

The rearrangement joins TRBV19 to TRBJ2-7; the D gene could be TRBD1 or TRBD2 (5 bases each). The CDR3 is 13 residues long. Trimming left V 5 bases short and J 5 bases short, with 13 bases between. Germline CDR1 LNHDA, CDR2 SQIVND (reference sequence). The CDR3 protein is CASSLVGRDEQYF. The CDR3 nucleotides read TGTGCCAGTAGTCTCGTGGGGCGGGACGAGCAGTACTTC.

This clone was seen only once. V and J are TRBV4-3 and TRBJ2-1, with TRBD2 matching over 11 bases. Trimming removed 0 bases from V and 5 bases from J; junction bases left unmatched: 3. The CDR3 totals 16 residues. Germline V gives CDR1 LGHNA, CDR2 YSLEER. The CDR3 sequence: CASSQDPGLADNEQFF. CDR3 in DNA: TGCGCCAGCAGCCAAGATCCGGGACTAGCGGACAATGAGCAGTTCTTC.

The V and J genes are TRBV6-6 and TRBJ1-5; D is undetermined. Germline-derived CDR1 and CDR2 are MNHNY and SVGAGI (reference sequence). This CDR3 is 15 amino acids long. V lost 4 bases and J lost 6, with 16 bases in between. The CDR3, as DNA: TGTGCCAGCAGTTCAAGTGCATTGGCCATTCAGCCCCAGCATTTT. Amino acids: CASSSSALAIQPQHF.

The chain links TRBV6-1 to TRBJ1-1; no clear D gene. The CDR3 sequence is 13 residues long. Deletions cut 3 bases from V and 8 bases from J, with 13 bases between. Germline V gene lookup returns CDR1 MNHNS and CDR2 SASEGT. CDR3 sequence (DNA): TGTGCCAGCAGTGAGACGGGAGAAACCGAAGCTTTCTTT. Translated: CASSETGETEAFF.

The genes are TRBV7-2 and TRBJ2-7, with a weak D call TRBD2 (5 bases). Germline V gives CDR1 SGHTA, CDR2 FQGNSA. The CDR3 loop spans 14 amino acids. V was pared by 1 base and J by 2 bases, with 9 bases between. CDR3 nucleotide sequence: TGTGCCAGCAGCTTAGATCCGGGAACCTACGAGCAGTACTTC. This encodes CASSLDPGTYEQYF.

J is TRBJ1-2 and V is TRBV6-4; D is unclear. V lost 3 bases to trimming and J lost 5 bases, with 10 bases between them. The length of the CDR3 is 13 residues. From germline, CDR1 is MRHNA and CDR2 SNTAGT. The CDR3 region has the DNA TGTGCCAGCAGTGAAAACTCAAATTATGGCTACACCTTC. Translated, it gives CASSENSNYGYTF.

This clone was found a few times. The chain uses TRBV14 and TRBJ1-4; 7 bases line up with TRBD1. Trimming cost V 4 bases and J 6 bases; bases outside gene matches: 5. The CDR3 loop spans 14 amino acids. From germline, CDR1 is SGHDN and CDR2 FVKESK. In DNA form, the CDR3 reads TGTGCCAGCAGCCCTCAGACAGGGTATGAAAAACTGTTTTTT. As protein: CASSPQTGYEKLFF.

This clone turned up a few times. This chain links TRBV7-9 with TRBJ1-2, with D unresolved. The V end was cut by 2 bases, the J end by 0 bases, with 10 bases between. The germline CDR1 and CDR2 sequences are SEHNR and FQNEAQ (reference sequence). The CDR3 is 15 amino acids. The DNA of the CDR3 is TGTGCCAGCAGCTTAAGTCGAGCGGCTAACTATGGCTACACCTTC. Protein product: CASSLSRAANYGYTF.

This rearrangement joins TRBV4-1 to TRBJ1-2; 9 bases fit TRBD1. The ends lost 0 bases at V and 7 bases at J; junction bases unmatched: 9. This CDR3 region has 16 residues. Germline V gene sequence: CDR1 MGHRA, CDR2 YSYEKL. CDR3 region: CASSQEGTGSPRGYTF. The CDR3 nucleotides read TGCGCCAGCAGCCAAGAAGGGACAGGGAGTCCTCGTGGCTACACCTTC.

The chain employs TRBV7-2 and TRBJ2-7; 8 positions agree with TRBD2. Germline trimming cut 5 bases from V and 1 base from J; bases unmatched to any gene: 7. CDR3 size: 15 residues. Per the germline V gene, CDR1 is SGHTA and CDR2 is FQGNSA. The chain's CDR3 is CASSSGLAASYEQYF. In DNA, the CDR3 is TGTGCCAGCAGCAGTGGACTAGCAGCTTCCTACGAGCAGTACTTC.

The chain has TRBV7-6 and TRBJ2-2; 7 nucleotides match TRBD2. There are 22 residues in the CDR3. Germline-derived CDR1 and CDR2 are SGHVS and FNYEAQ. V was clipped by 4 bases and J by 0 bases; unmatched bases: 23. The CDR3 is CASSSKAGSPPPSFANTGELFF. For the CDR3, the DNA is TGTGCCAGCAGCTCCAAAGCGGGATCTCCCCCCCCAAGCTTCGCGAACACCGGGGAGCTGTTTTTT. The full variable domain, rest sourced from reference TRBV7-6 and TRBJ2-2, is GAGVSQSPRYKVTKRGQDVALRCDPISGHVSLYWYRQALGQGPEFLTYFNYEAQQDKSGLPNDRFSAERPEGSISTLTIQRTEQRDSAMYRCASSSKAGSPPPSFANTGELFFGEGSRLTVL.

The V call is TRBV2, the J call TRBJ1-5; perhaps TRBD1 as D (6 bases). Trimming took off 8 bases at V and 4 bases at J, with 9 bases between the two ends. This CDR3 has 12 amino acids. Germline V gives CDR1 SNHLY, CDR2 FYNNEI. The CDR3 is CASEGENQPQHF. CDR3 bases: TGTGCCAGCGAGGGGGAGAATCAGCCCCAGCATTTT.

This clone was seen once. The rearrangement links TRBV6-1 to TRBJ2-2, with 7 bases lining up with TRBD2. V lost 2 bases and J lost 3; bases outside the gene matches: 6. The CDR3 loop spans 16 amino acids. The germline gives CDR1 MNHNS, CDR2 SASEGT. This CDR3 reads CASSERASGYTGELFF. The CDR3 coding sequence is TGTGCCAGCAGTGAAAGGGCTAGCGGATACACCGGGGAGCTGTTTTTT.

This clone was picked up a small number of times. The chain combines TRBV29-1 with TRBJ1-1; no firm D call. Trimming took 7 bases from V and 3 from J, leaving 12 bases between them. The CDR3 contains 12 residues. The germline CDR1 and CDR2 sequences are SQVTM and ANQGSEA. This CDR3 is CSGGLIDTEAFF. The CDR3 DNA reads TGCAGCGGAGGGCTAATCGACACTGAAGCTTTCTTT.

This clone has a single count. The chain employs TRBV19 and TRBJ1-2; D not certain. V lost 5 bases and J 8 bases, leaving 18 bases between the germline ends. The germline CDR1 and CDR2 sequences are LNHDA and SQIVND (reference sequence). CDR3 length equals 14 residues. CDR3: CASSPPGWGGGYTF. The CDR3 DNA is TGTGCCAGTAGTCCCCCGGGTTGGGGTGGCGGCTACACCTTC.